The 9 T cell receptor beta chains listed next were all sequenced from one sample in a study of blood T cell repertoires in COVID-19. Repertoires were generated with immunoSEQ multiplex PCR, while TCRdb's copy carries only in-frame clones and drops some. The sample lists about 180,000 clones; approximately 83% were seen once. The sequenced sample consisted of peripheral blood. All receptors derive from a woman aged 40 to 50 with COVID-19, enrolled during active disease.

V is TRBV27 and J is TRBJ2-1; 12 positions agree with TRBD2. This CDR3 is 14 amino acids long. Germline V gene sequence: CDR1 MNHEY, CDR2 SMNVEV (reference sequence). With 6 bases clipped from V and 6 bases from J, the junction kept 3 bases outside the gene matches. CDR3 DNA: TGTGCCAGCAGGAGGACTAGCGGGACCAATGAGCAGTTCTTC. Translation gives CASRRTSGTNEQFF.

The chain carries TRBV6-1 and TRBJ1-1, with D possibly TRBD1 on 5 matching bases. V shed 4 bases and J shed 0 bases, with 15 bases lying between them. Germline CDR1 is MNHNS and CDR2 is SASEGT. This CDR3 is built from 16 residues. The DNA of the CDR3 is TGTGCCAGCAGTGTGGGGCCAGCCACGATGAACACTGAAGCTTTCTTT. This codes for CASSVGPATMNTEAFF.

CDR3 bases: TGCGCCAGCAGTGTTGTCACAGGGAACACTGAAGCTTTCTTT. This sequence encodes CASSVVTGNTEAFF. The chain is built from TRBV10-2 and TRBJ1-1; perhaps TRBD1 as D (5 bases). The germline V and J ends were trimmed by 4 bases and 1 base, with 10 bases remaining between them. The CDR3 sequence is 14 residues long. Germline V CDR1 and CDR2: WSHSY, SAAADI.

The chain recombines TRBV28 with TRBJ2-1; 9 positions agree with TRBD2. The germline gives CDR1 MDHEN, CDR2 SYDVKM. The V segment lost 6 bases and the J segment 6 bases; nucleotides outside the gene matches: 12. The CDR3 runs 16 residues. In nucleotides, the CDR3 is TGTGCCAGCAGGCCCCCCCGGCGGGAGGGTATCAATGAGCAGTTCTTC. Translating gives CASRPPRREGINEQFF. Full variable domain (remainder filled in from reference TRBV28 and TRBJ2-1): DVKVTQSSRYLVKRTGEKVFLECVQDMDHENMFWYRQDPGLGLRLIYFSYDVKMKEKGDIPEGYSVSREKKERFSLILESASTNQTSMYLCASRPPRREGINEQFFGPGTRLTVL.

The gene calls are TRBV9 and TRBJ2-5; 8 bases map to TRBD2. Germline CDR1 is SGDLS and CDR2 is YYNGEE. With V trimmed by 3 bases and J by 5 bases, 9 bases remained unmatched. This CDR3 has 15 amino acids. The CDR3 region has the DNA TGTGCCAGCAGCGGGTCTTTAGCGGGAAGGGAGACCCAGTACTTC. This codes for CASSGSLAGRETQYF.

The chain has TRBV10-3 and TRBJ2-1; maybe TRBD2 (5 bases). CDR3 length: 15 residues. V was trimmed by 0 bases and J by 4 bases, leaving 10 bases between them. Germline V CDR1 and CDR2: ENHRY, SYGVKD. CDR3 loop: CAISESEGDYNEQFF. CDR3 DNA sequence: TGTGCCATCAGTGAGTCTGAGGGAGATTACAATGAGCAGTTCTTC.

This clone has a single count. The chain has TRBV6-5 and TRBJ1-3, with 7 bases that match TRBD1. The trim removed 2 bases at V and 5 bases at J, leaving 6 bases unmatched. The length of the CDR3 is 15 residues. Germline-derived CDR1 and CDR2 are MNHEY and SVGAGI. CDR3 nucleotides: TGTGCCAGCAGTTACGGGACAGTAGGGCGAAACACCATATATTTT. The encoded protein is CASSYGTVGRNTIYF.

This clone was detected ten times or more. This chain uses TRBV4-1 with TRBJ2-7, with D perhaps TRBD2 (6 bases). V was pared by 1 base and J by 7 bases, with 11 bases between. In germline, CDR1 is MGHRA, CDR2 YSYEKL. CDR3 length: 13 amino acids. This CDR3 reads CASSQGNGGEQYF. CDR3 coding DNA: TGCGCCAGCAGCCAAGGAAATGGGGGGGAGCAGTACTTC.

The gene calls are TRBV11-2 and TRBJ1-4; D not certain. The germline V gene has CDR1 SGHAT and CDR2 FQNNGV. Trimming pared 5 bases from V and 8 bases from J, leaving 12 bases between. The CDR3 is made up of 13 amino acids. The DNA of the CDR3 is TGTGCCAGCAGCCCACGTCCGGGGGAAAAACTGTTTTTT. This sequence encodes CASSPRPGEKLFF.